These 28 T cell receptor beta chains were all obtained from the same sample, sequenced in a study of cytomegalovirus exposure and HLA in healthy donors. A multiplex PCR was run with 60 Vbeta primers and 13 Jbeta primers. Clones were sequenced by immunoSEQ multiplex PCR, and TCRdb holds only the in-frame ones, with some missing. The sample carries fewer than 250,000 clones, 60% to 80% recorded once. Specimen: PBMCs. The origin of the receptors is a woman in her twenties or thirties in good health and CMV-seronegative.

The gene calls are TRBV18 and TRBJ2-7, with 7 bases lining up with TRBD1. The CDR3 loop spans 16 amino acids. J gave up 0 bases and V 5 bases, and 10 bases lay outside the gene matches. Germline loops: CDR1 KGHSH, CDR2 LQKENI. CDR3 protein: CASSSVEGQSSYEQYF. The CDR3 DNA is TGTGCCAGCTCATCGGTCGAGGGACAGAGCTCCTACGAGCAGTACTTC.

The V call is TRBV7-3, the J call TRBJ2-1, with D possibly being TRBD2 (6 bases). Germline V gene lookup returns CDR1 SGHTA and CDR2 FQGTGA. The V end was cut by 5 bases, the J end by 9 bases, with 20 bases between. The CDR3 is made up of 15 amino acids. DNA of the CDR3: TGTGCCAGCAGCGAGACTAGTATCGGAGTCGGTGAGCAGTTCTTC. Its translation is CASSETSIGVGEQFF.

CDR3 DNA: TGTGCCAGCAGTGAAGCTAGAAGGACTAGCGGGGGAGATACGCAGTATTTT. This encodes CASSEARRTSGGDTQYF. V and J are TRBV6-1 and TRBJ2-3; 13 bases fit TRBD2. This CDR3 has 17 residues. The germline gives CDR1 MNHNS, CDR2 SASEGT. Trimming at V came to 0 bases and at J to 5 bases, leaving 5 bases not matched to a gene.

This clone was counted between two and nine times. The chain employs TRBV6-1 and TRBJ2-7; maybe TRBD2 (5 bases). Trimming took 1 base from V and 0 from J, leaving 10 bases between them. CDR1 is MNHNS and CDR2 is SASEGT in the germline V gene. This CDR3 spans 15 amino acids. CDR3 residues: CASSEEATSSYEQYF. The CDR3 coding sequence is TGTGCCAGCAGTGAAGAGGCTACTAGCTCCTACGAGCAGTACTTC.

This clone has more than one count but fewer than ten. The CDR3 protein is CASSPQGWGDTGELFF. DNA for the CDR3: TGTGCCAGCAGCCCCCAGGGTTGGGGGGATACCGGGGAGCTGTTTTTT. The chain couples TRBV4-2 to TRBJ2-2; maybe TRBD2 (6 bases). This CDR3 spans 16 amino acids. Between the trimmed V and J ends, which lost 4 bases and 5 bases, there was a span of 17 bases. Per germline, CDR1 LGHNA and CDR2 YNFKEQ.

This sequence joins TRBV19 and TRBJ1-2; a weak D match, TRBD1 (6 bases). The V end lost 3 bases, the J end lost 6 bases, and 14 bases lay between the germline ends. CDR1 and CDR2 from the germline V gene are LNHDA and SQIVND (reference sequence). The CDR3 runs 14 residues. The CDR3 region is CASSMARGRDGYTF. The CDR3 region has the DNA TGTGCCAGTAGTATGGCCAGGGGAAGAGATGGCTACACCTTC.

This clone was recorded only once. This chain connects TRBV5-1 to TRBJ2-5, with D possibly matching TRBD2 (6 bases). The J call is in doubt because the DNA end fits TRBJ2-7 better. Germline V gives CDR1 SGHRS, CDR2 YFSETQ. This CDR3 comprises 12 residues. The CDR3 DNA sequence: TGCGCCAGCGCGGGGAACTCCTACGAGCAGTACTTC. It codes for CASAGNSYEQYF.

This chain uses TRBV9 with TRBJ1-2, with a tentative D call TRBD1 (5 bases). This CDR3 has 14 residues. In germline, CDR1 is SGDLS, CDR2 YYNGEE. Trimming stripped 5 bases from V and 6 bases from J, with 17 bases between. CDR3 residues: CASRVEGKTDGYTF. DNA for the CDR3: TGTGCCAGCAGGGTGGAGGGGAAGACAGATGGCTACACCTTC.

The rearrangement uses TRBV9 and TRBJ2-3; D is perhaps TRBD2 (5 bases). The germline V and J ends were trimmed by 4 bases and 3 bases, with 9 bases remaining between them. Germline CDR1 reads SGDLS; CDR2 reads YYNGEE. This CDR3 is 13 amino acids long. The CDR3 sequence: CASSRRSTDTQYF. The CDR3 nucleotides read TGTGCCAGCAGCCGGAGGTCTACAGATACGCAGTATTTT.

The table lists this clone with a few counts. The CDR3 region is CASSPTSGAWEQYF. Here the CDR3 DNA reads TGTGCCAGCAGTCCGACTAGCGGGGCATGGGAGCAGTACTTC. J is TRBJ2-7 and V is TRBV2, with 11 bases that match TRBD2. V was pared by 5 bases and J by 7 bases, with 7 bases of the junction left unmatched. CDR1 is SNHLY and CDR2 is FYNNEI in the germline V gene. This CDR3 spans 14 amino acids.

The chain employs TRBV5-4 and TRBJ2-7, with D possibly matching TRBD2 (7 bases). The V gene lost 7 bases and the J gene lost 7 bases, with 21 bases spanning the gap. Germline V gene lookup returns CDR1 SGHNT and CDR2 YYREEE (reference sequence). This CDR3 has 14 residues. The CDR3 loop reads CASSRWGGGGEQYF. CDR3 in DNA: TGTGCCAGCTCTCGATGGGGGGGAGGGGGAGAGCAGTACTTC.

The J gene is TRBJ1-1, the V gene TRBV5-1; 8 positions match TRBD1. Germline V gene lookup returns CDR1 SGHRS and CDR2 YFSETQ. V dropped 4 bases and J dropped 5; count of bases not matched to a gene: 4. The CDR3 sequence is 13 residues long. CDR3 DNA sequence: TGCGCCAGCAGCGCGGACAGGGAAACTGAAGCTTTCTTT. Protein: CASSADRETEAFF. The full variable domain, its missing parts supplied by reference TRBV5-1 and TRBJ1-1, is KAGVTQTPRYLIKTRGQQVTLSCSPISGHRSVSWYQQTPGQGLQFLFEYFSETQRNKGNFPGRFSGRQFSNSRSEMNVSTLELGDSALYLCASSADRETEAFFGQGTRLTVV.

This clone was counted a few times. V gene TRBV4-1 combines with J gene TRBJ2-4, with D uncertain. Germline lookup yields CDR1 MGHRA and CDR2 YSYEKL. V lost 0 bases and J lost 10, with 19 bases in between. The CDR3 is 16 amino acids. The CDR3 DNA reads TGCGCCAGCAGCCAAGATGACCCCCAGGTGGCTCCAATTCAGTACTTC. Translation gives CASSQDDPQVAPIQYF.

The rearrangement joins TRBV6-6 to TRBJ2-5; 13 positions match TRBD2. Losses at the gene ends were 8 bases for V and 5 bases for J; bases not matched to a gene: 11. CDR3 length equals 16 residues. Germline CDR1 is MNHNY and CDR2 is SVGAGI (reference sequence). The CDR3 loop reads CASEPGLAGDKETQYF. CDR3 nucleotides: TGTGCCAGCGAACCCGGACTAGCGGGGGACAAGGAGACCCAGTACTTC.

This clone turned up a few times. V usage is TRBV7-9 and J usage is TRBJ1-1; 9 positions agree with TRBD1. The CDR3 is 15 amino acids. J was trimmed by 2 bases and V by 2 bases; bases with no gene match: 3. The germline V gene encodes CDR1 SEHNR and CDR2 FQNEAQ (reference sequence). CDR3 residues: CASSLRGQGNTEAFF. DNA for the CDR3: TGTGCCAGCAGCTTAAGGGGACAGGGAAACACTGAAGCTTTCTTT.

The chain links TRBV6-6 to TRBJ2-5, with TRBD1 as a possible D gene (5 bases). Germline loops: CDR1 MNHNY, CDR2 SVGAGI (reference sequence). This CDR3 has 12 residues. The V end was cut by 4 bases, the J end by 5 bases, with 8 bases between. The chain's CDR3 is CASSFRVETQYF. CDR3 in DNA: TGTGCCAGCAGTTTCAGGGTGGAGACCCAGTACTTC.

For this clone: A junction boundary mismatches the germline segment, possibly from a read error. The V and J genes are TRBV12-5 and TRBJ1-2; D is uncertain. The CDR3 spans 14 residues. Germline values: CDR1 LGHNT, CDR2 FRNRAP. The CDR3 DNA sequence: TGTGCTAGTAGTTTAATCGGCAGGTACCATGGCTACACCTTC. Amino acids: CASSLIGRYHGYTF.

This clone was found a few times. This chain uses TRBV2 with TRBJ1-1; unclear D gene. Germline lookup yields CDR1 SNHLY and CDR2 FYNNEI. The CDR3 consists of 10 residues. With 6 bases removed from V and 4 bases from J, the gap between germline ends came to 3 bases. DNA for the CDR3: TGTGCCAGCAGCGGCACTGAAGCTTTCTTT. It codes for CASSGTEAFF.

Details on this clone: Germline and junction disagree at one end, which may indicate a read error. The chain joins TRBV6-1 to TRBJ1-1; the match to TRBD1 covers 10 bases. This CDR3 is 19 amino acids long. Looked up from germline, CDR1 is MNHNS and CDR2 is SASEGT. The DNA for the CDR3 is TGTGCCAGCACTGAAGAGACAGGGGGCGGATTGACGCCGAACACTGAAGCTTTCTTT. It yields the protein CASTEETGGGLTPNTEAFF.

The chain recombines TRBV15 with TRBJ1-2; D perhaps matches TRBD1 (5 bases). CDR1 is LNHNV, CDR2 YYDKDF, per germline (reference sequence). The CDR3 runs 14 residues. The V end lost 0 bases, the J end lost 8 bases, and 13 bases lay between the germline ends. The CDR3 is CATSRDVTGGGYTF. In DNA form, the CDR3 reads TGTGCCACCAGCAGAGATGTCACAGGTGGGGGCTACACCTTC.

The genes are TRBV30 and TRBJ2-7; 8 nucleotides match TRBD2. CDR1 and CDR2 (germline): GTSNPN, SVGIG (reference sequence). Trimming removed 2 bases from V and 5 bases from J; junction bases left unmatched: 8. CDR3 length equals 14 residues. In DNA, the CDR3 is TGTGCCTGGAGTCCCCACGGGGGGGTTCACGAGCAGTACTTC. Translated, it gives CAWSPHGGVHEQYF.

CDR3 in amino acids: CASSTLASSDYEQYF. The CDR3 region has the DNA TGTGCCAGTAGCACCCTAGCGAGCTCCGACTACGAGCAGTACTTC. The V gene is TRBV19, the J gene TRBJ2-7, with D maybe TRBD2 (6 bases). The CDR3 consists of 15 residues. The ends were cut back, 6 bases at V and 3 bases at J, with 18 bases in the middle. The germline V gene has CDR1 LNHDA and CDR2 SQIVND (reference sequence).

The chain couples TRBV5-6 to TRBJ1-2; D gene ambiguous. The CDR3 loop spans 14 amino acids. Trimming removed 2 bases from V and 7 bases from J, with 15 bases in between. Germline loops: CDR1 SGHDT, CDR2 YYEEEE. The CDR3 DNA reads TGTGCCAGCAGCTTATTGCCGGATTCAGGTGGCTACACCTTC. Amino acids: CASSLLPDSGGYTF.

In the case of this clone: One end of the junction fails to match germline, which may point to a read error. The chain uses TRBV7-7 and TRBJ2-5; unclear D gene. This CDR3 comprises 14 residues. CDR1 and CDR2 from the germline V gene are SSHAT and FNYEAQ (reference sequence). The CDR3 loop is CASSHAPGSETQYF. CDR3 DNA sequence: TGTGCTAGCAGTCACGCTCCCGGGTCGGAGACCCAGTACTTC.

As for this clone: The germline gene is not matched at one end of the junction; a read error may be the cause. The genes are TRBV7-7 and TRBJ2-2; 13 bases are a match to TRBD2. The CDR3 is 16 residues long. CDR1 and CDR2 (germline): SSHAT, FNYEAQ (reference sequence). CDR3 bases: TGTGCTAGCAGCTCCACTAGCGGGAGGGACTCCGGGGAGCTGTTTTTT. Its translation: CASSSTSGRDSGELFF.

This clone has just a few counts. The gene calls are TRBV19 and TRBJ1-1; no definite D call. V lost 4 bases and J 1 base, leaving 19 bases between the germline ends. The CDR3 has 17 amino acids. CDR1 is LNHDA, CDR2 SQIVND, per germline (reference sequence). CDR3 residues: CASSSAKAAGWNTEAFF. The CDR3 region has the DNA TGTGCCAGTAGTAGTGCCAAAGCAGCGGGGTGGAACACTGAAGCTTTCTTT.

This clone has a handful of counts. The V gene is TRBV7-6, the J gene TRBJ2-2; TRBD2 matches 12 bases. Germline lookup yields CDR1 SGHVS and CDR2 FNYEAQ. The CDR3 runs 15 residues. J lost 8 bases, V lost 2 bases, and 3 bases had no gene match. The CDR3 loop is CASSLRTSGVGELFF. The DNA of the CDR3 is TGTGCCAGCAGCTTAAGGACTAGCGGGGTTGGGGAGCTGTTTTTT.

The J gene is TRBJ2-2, the V gene TRBV2; perhaps TRBD1 as D (5 bases). The CDR3 length is 13 residues. V was cut by 4 bases and J by 6 bases, with 9 bases left in between. Germline V gives CDR1 SNHLY, CDR2 FYNNEI. In DNA, the CDR3 is TGTGCCAGCAGTGTAGGGGCAGCCGGGGAGCTGTTTTTT. Translation: CASSVGAAGELFF. Complete variable domain (other parts from reference TRBV2 and TRBJ2-2): EPEVTQTPSHQVTQMGQEVILRCVPISNHLYFYWYRQILGQKVEFLVSFYNNEISEKSEIFDDQFSVERPDGSNFTLKIRSTKLEDSAMYFCASSVGAAGELFFGEGSRLTVL.